These T cell receptor beta chains were read from a single sample in a study of OX40 agonist ivuxolimab in advanced cancers. The protocol was immunoSEQ multiplex PCR, while the TCRdb copy is restricted to in-frame clones and leaves out a portion. This sample has around 68,000 clones, with 80% to 95% found just once. Material: CD4+ or CD8+ T cells sorted from blood, obtained in a trial of the OX40 agonist ivuxolimab. Every receptor here comes from an adult with an advanced solid tumor such as melanoma, head and neck, liver or kidney cancer. CDR3s include the opening cysteine and the closing phenylalanine or tryptophan. D genes are given only for firm matches. Only some rows state a clone size, as once, few, many or a class for expanded clones.

>TRBV10-3|TRBD1|TRBJ1-4|-
TGTGCCATCGGGACAGGGTACGAGGAAAAACTGTTTTTT
CAIGTGYEEKLFF
>TRBV4-2|TRBD2|TRBJ2-1|-
TGTGCCAGCAGCCCAGCGGGGCAAGGAAATGAGCAGTTCTTC
CASSPAGQGNEQFF
>TRBV15|-|TRBJ1-5|-
TGTGCCACCAGCAGAGACTACGGGAACACCCGGTATAGCAATCAGCCCCAGCATTTT
CATSRDYGNTRYSNQPQHF
>TRBV4-2|-|TRBJ2-2|-
TGTGCCAGCAGCCAAGATCTAGGCCCTCTCACCGGGGAGCTGTTTTTT
CASSQDLGPLTGELFF
>TRBV5-6|TRBD1|TRBJ2-7|-
TGTGCCAGCAGCTTCGGACAGGTCTCCTACGAGCAGTACTTC
CASSFGQVSYEQYF
>TRBV7-3|TRBD2|TRBJ2-2|-
TGTGCCAGCAGCTCCGCGGGGGCGAACACCGGGGAGCTGTTTTTT
CASSSAGANTGELFF
>TRBV6-6|TRBD2|TRBJ2-7|-
TGTGCCAGCAGTTACTCAGGCGGGGGACTTTACGAGCAGTACTTC
CASSYSGGGLYEQYF
>TRBV5-1|TRBD2|TRBJ2-1|-
TGCGCCAGCAGCCAGACTAGCGGGAGCTCCTACAATGAGCAGTTCTTC
CASSQTSGSSYNEQFF
>TRBV10-3|-|TRBJ1-1|-
TGTGCCATCAGTGGTAAACAGGAGAACACTGAAGCTTTCTTT
CAISGKQENTEAFF
>TRBV10-3|-|TRBJ2-3|-
TGTGCCATCAGAGGGGGACCACCTTCAGGAGATACGCAGTATTTT
CAIRGGPPSGDTQYF
>TRBV11-2|TRBD2|TRBJ2-2|-
TGTGCCAGCAGCTCCGGGACTAGCGGGAACACCGGGGAGCTGTTTTTT
CASSSGTSGNTGELFF
>TRBV7-9|TRBD1|TRBJ1-5|-
TGTGCCAGCAGCCAGGGACAGTTCAATCAGCCCCAGCATTTT
CASSQGQFNQPQHF
>TRBV7-9|-|TRBJ1-2|-
TGTGCCAGCAGCTTGGAAGGGGGCTATGGCTACACCTTC
CASSLEGGYGYTF
>TRBV2|-|TRBJ2-1|-
TGTGCCAGCAGTAACCTGGAATGGAATGAGCAGTTCTTC
CASSNLEWNEQFF
>TRBV20-1|-|TRBJ2-3|-
TGCAGTGCGGTCCATGGGGGCACGCAGTATTTT
CSAVHGGTQYF
>TRBV6-5|TRBD1|TRBJ1-4|once
TGTGCCAGCAGTTCGGCAGGGGGGAATAATGAAAAACTGTTTTTT
CASSSAGGNNEKLFF
>TRBV4-2|TRBD2|TRBJ2-3|-
TGTGCCAGCAGCCTGGGACTAGCGGGGGGGCCGTCTAAAGATACGCAGTATTTT
CASSLGLAGGPSKDTQYF
>TRBV6-6|TRBD1|TRBJ2-3|-
TGTGCCAGCAGTTCCCGGGACAGGGGAGCAGATACGCAGTATTTT
CASSSRDRGADTQYF
>TRBV11-2|-|TRBJ2-2|-
TGTGCCAGCAGCTTGCCAATCGGACAGTCGGAGCTGTTTTTT
CASSLPIGQSELFF